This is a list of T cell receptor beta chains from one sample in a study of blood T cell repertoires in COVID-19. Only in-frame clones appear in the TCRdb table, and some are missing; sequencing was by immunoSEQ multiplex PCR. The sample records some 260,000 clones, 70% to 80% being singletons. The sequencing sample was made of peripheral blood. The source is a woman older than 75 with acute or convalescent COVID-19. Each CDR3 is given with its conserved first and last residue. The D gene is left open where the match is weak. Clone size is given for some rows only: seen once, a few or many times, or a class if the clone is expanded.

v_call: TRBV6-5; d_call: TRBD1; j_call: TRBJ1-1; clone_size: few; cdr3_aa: CASSLTGGGEAFF; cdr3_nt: TGTGCCAGCAGTCTGACAGGGGGGGGTGAAGCTTTCTTT
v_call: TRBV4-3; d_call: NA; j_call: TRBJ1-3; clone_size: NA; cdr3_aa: CASSQEWQGHNGNTIYF; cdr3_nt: TGCGCCAGCAGCCAAGAGTGGCAGGGGCATAATGGAAACACCATATATTTT
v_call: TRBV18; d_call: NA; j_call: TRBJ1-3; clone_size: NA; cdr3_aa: CASSPSSSGLTGNTIYF; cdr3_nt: TGTGCCAGCTCACCAAGCTCGTCAGGGCTTACTGGAAACACCATATATTTT
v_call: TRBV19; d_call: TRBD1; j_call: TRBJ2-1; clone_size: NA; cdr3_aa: CASSTEHRGRSSSTTQFF; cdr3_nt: TGTGCCAGTAGTACCGAGCACAGGGGGCGAAGCTCCTCTACGACTCAGTTCTTC
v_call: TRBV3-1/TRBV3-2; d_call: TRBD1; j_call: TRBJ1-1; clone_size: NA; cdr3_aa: CASSQTGAMNTEAFF; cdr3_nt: TGTGCCAGCAGCCAGACAGGGGCTATGAACACTGAAGCTTTCTTT
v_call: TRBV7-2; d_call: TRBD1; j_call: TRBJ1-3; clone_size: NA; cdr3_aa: CASSQGRQGTGNTIYF; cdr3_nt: TGTGCCAGCAGTCAGGGGAGACAGGGGACTGGAAACACCATATATTTT
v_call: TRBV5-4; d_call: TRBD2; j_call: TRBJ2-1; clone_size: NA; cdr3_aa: CASSLGLASGEQFF; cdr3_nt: TGTGCCAGCAGCTTAGGACTAGCTAGCGGTGAGCAGTTCTTC
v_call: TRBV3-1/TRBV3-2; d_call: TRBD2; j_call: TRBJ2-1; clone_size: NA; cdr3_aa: CASSFSGAVYNEQFF; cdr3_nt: TGTGCCAGCAGCTTTAGCGGGGCGGTTTACAATGAGCAGTTCTTC
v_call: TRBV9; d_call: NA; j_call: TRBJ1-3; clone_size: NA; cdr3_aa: CASSVQDYGNTIYF; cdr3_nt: TGTGCCAGCAGCGTTCAGGATTACGGAAACACCATATATTTT
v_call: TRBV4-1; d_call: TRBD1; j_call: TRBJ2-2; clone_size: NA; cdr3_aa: CASSQAGQGNTGELFF; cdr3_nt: TGCGCCAGCAGCCAAGCTGGACAGGGAAACACCGGGGAGCTGTTTTTT
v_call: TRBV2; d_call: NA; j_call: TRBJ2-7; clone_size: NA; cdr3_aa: CASSSQGVGNYEQYF; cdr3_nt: TGTGCCAGCAGTTCGCAGGGCGTAGGGAACTACGAGCAGTACTTC
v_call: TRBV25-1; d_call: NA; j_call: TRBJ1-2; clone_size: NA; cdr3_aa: CASSEGGYGYTF; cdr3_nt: TGTGCCAGCAGTGAAGGAGGTTATGGCTACACCTTC
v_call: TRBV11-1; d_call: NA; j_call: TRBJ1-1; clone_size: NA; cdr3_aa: CASSYMNTEAFF; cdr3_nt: TGTGCCAGCAGCTATATGAACACTGAAGCTTTCTTT
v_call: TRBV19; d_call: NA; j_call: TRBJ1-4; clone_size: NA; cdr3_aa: CASVPTGSGEKLFF; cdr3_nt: TGTGCCAGTGTCCCGACAGGCTCGGGAGAAAAACTGTTTTTT
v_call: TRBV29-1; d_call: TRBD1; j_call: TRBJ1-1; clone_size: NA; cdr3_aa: CSALTGRNTEAFF; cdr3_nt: TGCAGCGCTCTGACAGGGAGGAACACTGAAGCTTTCTTT
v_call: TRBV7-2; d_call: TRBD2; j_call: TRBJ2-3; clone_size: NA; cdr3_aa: CASSSTGTSGVDTQYF; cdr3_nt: TGTGCCAGCAGCTCTACGGGGACTAGCGGTGTAGATACGCAGTATTTT
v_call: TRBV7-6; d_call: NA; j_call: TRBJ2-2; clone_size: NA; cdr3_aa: CASSSGWRLTGELFF; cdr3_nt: TGTGCCAGCAGCTCAGGGTGGCGGCTCACCGGGGAGCTGTTTTTT
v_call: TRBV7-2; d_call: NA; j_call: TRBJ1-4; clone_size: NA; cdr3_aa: CASSSGAGNEKLFF; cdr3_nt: TGTGCCAGCAGCTCTGGGGCAGGGAATGAAAAACTGTTTTTT
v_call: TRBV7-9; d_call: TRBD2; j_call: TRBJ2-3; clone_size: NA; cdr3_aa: CASSPSGGDTQYF; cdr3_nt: TGTGCCAGCAGCCCCTCGGGGGGGGATACGCAGTATTTT
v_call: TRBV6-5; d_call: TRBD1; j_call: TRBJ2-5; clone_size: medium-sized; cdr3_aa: CASTRGDRGQETQYF; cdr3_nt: TGTGCCAGCACAAGGGGTGACAGGGGGCAAGAGACCCAGTACTTC
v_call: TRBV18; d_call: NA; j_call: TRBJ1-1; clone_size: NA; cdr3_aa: CASSPSQNTEAFF; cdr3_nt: TGTGCCAGCTCACCATCCCAGAACACTGAAGCTTTCTTT
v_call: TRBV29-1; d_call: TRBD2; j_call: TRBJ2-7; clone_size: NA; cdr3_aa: CSVGLAGRYEQYF; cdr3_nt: TGCAGCGTTGGGCTAGCGGGAAGATACGAGCAGTACTTC
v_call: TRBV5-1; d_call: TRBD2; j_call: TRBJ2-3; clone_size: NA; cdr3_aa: CASSTGGPTDTQYF; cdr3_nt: TGCGCCAGCAGTACGGGAGGGCCGACAGATACGCAGTATTTT
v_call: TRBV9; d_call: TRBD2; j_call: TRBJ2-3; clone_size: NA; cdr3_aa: CASSVGRTSGGIDTQYF; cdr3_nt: TGTGCCAGCAGCGTAGGCAGGACTAGCGGCGGAATAGATACGCAGTATTTT
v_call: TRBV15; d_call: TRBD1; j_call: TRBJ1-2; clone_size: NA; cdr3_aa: CATRAGDRTNYGYTF; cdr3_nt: TGTGCCACACGCGCTGGGGACAGGACTAACTATGGCTACACCTTC
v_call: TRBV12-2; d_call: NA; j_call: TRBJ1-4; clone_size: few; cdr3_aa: CASRLGQGGTSNGNEKLFF; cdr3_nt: TGTGCAAGTCGCCTGGGACAGGGAGGAACTTCTAACGGTAATGAAAAACTGTTTTTT
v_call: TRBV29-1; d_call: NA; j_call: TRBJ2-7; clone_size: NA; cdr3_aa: CSILGGGEQYF; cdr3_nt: TGCAGCATCCTGGGAGGGGGCGAGCAGTACTTC